This T cell receptor (beta chain) originates from a study of cytomegalovirus exposure and HLA in healthy donors. Study findings and constraints: Follow-up analysis found HLA locus-dependent TCR association rates, highest for DRB1 and lowest for HLA-C. The majority of CMV-associated TCR beta chains were reported as apparently HLA-restricted in a later analysis.

Concerning this clone itself: Its specificity is not known.

60 Vbeta and 13 Jbeta primers were used in PCR. Here immunoSEQ multiplex PCR was the method, and the copy in TCRdb shows in-frame clones only, minus some. The data contain tens of thousands of clones, under 80% of them seen just once; the ten biggest clones take up more than 5%. The sequence was collected from a male donor in good health and CMV-seropositive. Sequencing was carried out using PBMCs.

This CDR3 is CASSLNAITGTYEQYF. The DNA for the CDR3 is TGTGCCAGCAGCTTAAATGCTATAACAGGGACCTACGAGCAGTACTTC. J is TRBJ2-7 and V is TRBV7-3; weak D call: TRBD1 (6 bases). Germline V gene data show CDR1 as SGHTA and CDR2 as FQGTGA. This CDR3 comprises 16 residues. Trimming shortened V by 1 base and J by 2 bases, and 15 bases separated the two germline ends. Based on the CDR3 plus reference TRBV7-3 and TRBJ2-7, the full variable domain is GAGVSQTPSNKVTEKGKYVELRCDPISGHTALYWYRQSLGQGPEFLIYFQGTGAADDSGLPNDRFFAVRPEGSVSTLKIQRTERGDSAVYLCASSLNAITGTYEQYFGPGTRLTVT.